One and the same sample provided the 9 T cell receptor beta chains below, sequenced in a study of T cells after yellow fever vaccination (dated by TCRdb to the late 2010s). The method was 5' RACE. TCRdb lists the instrument as Illumina HiSeq 2500. The public reads were quality trimmed at Q25 with fastp and then assembled into clones with MiXCR by TCRdb, keeping productive beta chains. Here each entry gathers all rows of one CDR3 protein and keeps the most common genes and DNA. The sample records 70,000 or so distinct CDR3 sequences, approximately 5% of which are singletons. Around 2.2% of the sample is in the top ten clones. This specimen's treatment or condition label, interpreted: live attenuated yellow fever vaccine strain. This material consisted of CD4+ T cells sorted from PBMCs, taken around 15 days after the first yellow fever vaccination. The source is a man aged 18 to 29 who received the YFV17D yellow fever vaccine.

This clonotype was counted many times. The rearrangement links TRBV13 to TRBJ1-6; no definite D call. CDR3 size: 15 residues. V lost 6 bases to trimming and J lost 0 bases, with 9 bases between them. The germline CDR1 and CDR2 sequences are PRHDT and FYEKMQ (reference sequence). CDR3 DNA sequence: TGTGCCAGCAGAACGGGAAGCTCCTATAATTCACCCCTCCACTTT. Amino acid sequence: CASRTGSSYNSPLHF.

This sequence joins TRBV7-2 and TRBJ1-5; 10 bases are shared with TRBD1. This CDR3 contains 15 residues. Germline CDR1 reads SGHTA; CDR2 reads FQGNSA. V lost 5 bases and J lost 6; bases outside the gene matches: 7. CDR3 DNA sequence: TGTGCCAGCAGCGACAGGGACAGGGGAAGTCAGCCCCAGCATTTT. It yields the protein CASSDRDRGSQPQHF.

The chain links TRBV10-3 to TRBJ1-2, with TRBD1 matching 9 bases. Germline trimming cut 7 bases from V and 2 bases from J; bases unmatched to any gene: 2. Germline V gives CDR1 ENHRY, CDR2 SYGVKD. The CDR3 covers 13 residues. The CDR3 reads CAITGQGNYGYTF. CDR3 nucleotides: TGTGCCATCACCGGACAGGGGAACTATGGCTACACCTTC.

This clonotype has a count of ten or more. V gene TRBV4-1 combines with J gene TRBJ2-1; a weak D match, TRBD1 (6 bases). The germline V gene encodes CDR1 MGHRA and CDR2 YSYEKL. This CDR3 is built from 19 residues. V was cut by 0 bases and J by 11 bases, with 29 bases left in between. CDR3 protein: CASSQERIGKQGPLRKQFF. In DNA form, the CDR3 reads TGCGCCAGCAGCCAAGAAAGGATAGGGAAACAGGGCCCATTAAGGAAGCAGTTCTTC.

This clonotype has a count of ten or more. This sequence joins TRBV20-1 and TRBJ2-1, with 7 bases identical to TRBD1. Germline V gene data show CDR1 as DFQATT and CDR2 as SNEGSKA (reference sequence). CDR3 size: 13 residues. With V trimmed by 3 bases and J by 8 bases, 7 bases remained unmatched. CDR3 region: CSASGTVVDEQFF. Here the CDR3 DNA reads TGCAGTGCTAGCGGGACAGTTGTAGATGAGCAGTTCTTC.

This clonotype was observed many times. The rearrangement uses TRBV5-1 and TRBJ2-3; 9 nucleotides agree with TRBD1. The CDR3 is made up of 18 amino acids. Germline V gives CDR1 SGHRS, CDR2 YFSETQ. V dropped 2 bases and J dropped 5; count of bases not matched to a gene: 15. CDR3 region: CASSFGSGTGYFRDTQYF. Here the CDR3 DNA reads TGCGCCAGCAGCTTTGGGAGCGGGACAGGGTACTTCCGAGATACGCAGTATTTT.

This clonotype appeared many times. V gene TRBV18 combines with J gene TRBJ2-2; D gene ambiguous. The CDR3 spans 16 residues. With 6 bases removed from V and 0 bases from J, the gap between germline ends came to 14 bases. Germline V gene sequence: CDR1 KGHSH, CDR2 LQKENI. CDR3 nucleotide sequence: TGTGCCAGCTCTCCAAGGGTGCCCTCGAACACCGGGGAGCTGTTTTTT. Translation gives CASSPRVPSNTGELFF.

This clonotype was seen repeatedly, ten times or more. The chain combines TRBV2 with TRBJ2-1, with no clear D. The CDR3 extends over 11 amino acids. Per germline, CDR1 SNHLY and CDR2 FYNNEI. V was pared by 4 bases and J by 9 bases, with 7 bases between. CDR3 nucleotide sequence: TGTGCCAGCAGTGGGGAAGGTGAGCAGTTCTTC. It encodes CASSGEGEQFF.

The table lists this clonotype with many counts. The chain is built from TRBV7-2 and TRBJ2-1; TRBD2 might be the D (5 bases). Germline lookup yields CDR1 SGHTA and CDR2 FQGNSA. The CDR3 runs to 15 residues. The V and J ends lost 8 bases and 2 bases respectively, with 16 bases between them. The CDR3 bases are TGTGCCAGCCGTCCCCGGCGGGCACCCTACAATGAGCAGTTCTTC. It translates to CASRPRRAPYNEQFF.